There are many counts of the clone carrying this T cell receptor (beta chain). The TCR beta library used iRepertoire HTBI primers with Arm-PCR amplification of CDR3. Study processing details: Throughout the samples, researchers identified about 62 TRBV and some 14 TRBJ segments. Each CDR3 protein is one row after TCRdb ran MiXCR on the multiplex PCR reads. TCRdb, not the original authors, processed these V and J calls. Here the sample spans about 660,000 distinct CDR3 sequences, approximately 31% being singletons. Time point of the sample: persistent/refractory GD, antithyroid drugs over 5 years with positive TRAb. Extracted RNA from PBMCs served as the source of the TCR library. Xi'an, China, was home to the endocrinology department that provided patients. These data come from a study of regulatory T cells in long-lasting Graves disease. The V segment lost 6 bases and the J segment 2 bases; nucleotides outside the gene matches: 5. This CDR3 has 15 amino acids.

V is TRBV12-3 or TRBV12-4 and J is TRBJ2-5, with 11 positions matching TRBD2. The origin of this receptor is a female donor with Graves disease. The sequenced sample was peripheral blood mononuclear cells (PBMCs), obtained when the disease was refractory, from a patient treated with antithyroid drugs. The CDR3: CASSLGLAAQETQYF. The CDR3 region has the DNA TGTGCCAGCAGCTTGGGACTAGCGGCTCAAGAGACCCAGTACTTC.